Detailed here is one T cell receptor (beta chain). What it recognizes is unknown. The data derive from a study of T cell repertoires in cytomegalovirus infection. Study information: It was recently identified HLA-C-restricted and well-studied HLA-B-restricted CMV epitopes that the study used. It can be stated that public TCR beta signatures indicated CMV infection as well as a matching HLA type.

CDR1 is LGHDT, CDR2 YNNKEL, per germline (reference sequence). The CDR3 contains 14 residues. The V end lost 3 bases, the J end lost 3 bases, and 9 bases lay between the germline ends. General study points: The ex vivo response was dominated by HLA-C-restricted CMV-specific TCR beta clonotypes.

TCRdb re-called the reads through MiXCR, storing one row per CDR3 protein. The sample records 700,000 to 900,000 distinct CDR3 sequences, about 27% being singletons. The sequencing used cultured CD8+ T cells from PBMCs, collected from culture after CMV antigen stimulation. The receptor was isolated from a human donor in good health (CMV status not recorded). Some clones in this sample may be carry-over from other donors' samples. This chain uses TRBV3-1 with TRBJ1-5; perhaps TRBD1 as D (5 bases). The CDR3 protein is CASSQAGNNQPQHF. The CDR3 region has the DNA TGTGCCAGCAGCCAGGCAGGGAACAATCAGCCCCAGCATTTT.